The 8 T cell receptor beta chains in this list originate from one sample, sequenced in a study of regulatory T cells in long-lasting Graves disease. Building the TCR beta libraries relied on iRepertoire HTBI primers, and CDR3 regions underwent Arm-PCR. TCRdb re-derived calls from the multiplex PCR reads in MiXCR, one entry per CDR3 protein. The table has roughly 530,000 distinct CDR3 sequences, 16% seen once. The time point was: newly diagnosed GD, antithyroid drugs for less than 3 months. PBMCs were the source of the RNA used for TCR sequencing. This sample also belongs to another study, concerning T cells in Graves' hyperthyroidism and ophthalmopathy.

This material consisted of peripheral blood mononuclear cells (PBMCs), taken at new diagnosis, from a patient treated with antithyroid drugs. Receptors originate from a middle-aged woman with Graves disease.

The rearrangement links TRBV12-3 or TRBV12-4 to TRBJ2-1, with 9 bases matching TRBD2. The CDR3 runs 15 residues. V dropped 3 bases and J dropped 8; count of bases not matched to a gene: 8. CDR3 region: CASSLGAGGRDEQFF. CDR3 nucleotide sequence: TGTGCCAGCAGTTTGGGGGCGGGGGGGCGCGATGAGCAGTTCTTC.

V is TRBV5-4 and J is TRBJ2-2; perhaps TRBD2 as D (6 bases). The germline gives CDR1 SGHNT, CDR2 YYREEE (reference sequence). The length of the CDR3 is 16 residues. Trimming pared 4 bases from V and 4 bases from J, leaving 17 bases between. The CDR3 reads CASSTGEQIPTGELFF. In nucleotides, the CDR3 is TGTGCCAGCAGCACGGGGGAACAGATCCCCACCGGGGAGCTGTTTTTT.

The V call is TRBV6-5, the J call TRBJ1-3; 7 bases agree with TRBD1. This CDR3 contains 16 residues. V was pared by 0 bases and J by 7 bases, with 9 bases of the junction left unmatched. The V gene's germline CDR1 is MNHEY and CDR2 SVGAGI. The CDR3 spells CASSYSGGRTGNTIYF. The CDR3 nucleotides are TGTGCCAGCAGTTACTCCGGGGGTAGGACAGGCAACACCATATATTTT.

This clonotype was seen a handful of times. The chain employs TRBV7-3 and TRBJ2-1; D is uncertain. Per the germline V gene, CDR1 is SGHTA and CDR2 is FQGTGA. Trimming pared 5 bases from V and 2 bases from J, leaving 7 bases between. This CDR3 has 13 residues. CDR3 protein: CASSTPPYNEQFF. CDR3 DNA sequence: TGTGCCAGCAGCACCCCTCCCTACAATGAGCAGTTCTTC.

The rearrangement joins TRBV3-1 to TRBJ1-1; the D gene is possibly TRBD1 (5 bases). The V gene's germline CDR1 is LGHDT and CDR2 YNNKEL (reference sequence). This CDR3 is built from 15 residues. Trimming removed 4 bases from V and 1 base from J, with 13 bases in between. DNA of the CDR3: TGTGCCAGCAGCCTCCCTAAGGGGTCGAACACTGAAGCTTTCTTT. Encoded protein: CASSLPKGSNTEAFF.

This clonotype occurred a few times. The chain employs TRBV3-1 and TRBJ2-1; D uncertain. V lost 0 bases and J 4 bases, leaving 10 bases between the germline ends. CDR1 is LGHDT, CDR2 YNNKEL, per germline (reference sequence). CDR3 length equals 15 residues. The CDR3 coding sequence is TGTGCCAGCAGCCAAGATGTCGGACCGTACAATGAGCAGTTCTTC. It yields the protein CASSQDVGPYNEQFF.

The sample holds a few counts of this clonotype. This chain links TRBV19 with TRBJ2-2, with TRBD2 matching 9 bases. The CDR3 sequence is 16 residues long. Germline CDR1 is LNHDA and CDR2 is SQIVND (reference sequence). V was clipped by 1 base and J by 0 bases; unmatched bases: 0. The CDR3 DNA reads TGTGCCAGTAGTATAGGGACTAGCGCGAACACCGGGGAGCTGTTTTTT. It encodes CASSIGTSANTGELFF. The full variable domain, completed using reference TRBV19 and TRBJ2-2, is DGGITQSPKYLFRKEGQNVTLSCEQNLNHDAMYWYRQDPGQGLRLIYYSQIVNDFQKGDIAEGYSVSREKKESFPLTVTSAQKNPTAFYLCASSIGTSANTGELFFGEGSRLTVL.

This clonotype was observed at least ten times. The chain recombines TRBV12-3 or TRBV12-4 with TRBJ1-1; 7 nucleotides match TRBD1. Trimming cost V 9 bases and J 1 base; bases outside gene matches: 11. This CDR3 is built from 15 residues. The CDR3 sequence: CASSIQGLGNTEAFF. DNA for the CDR3: TGTGCCAGTAGTATACAGGGGCTTGGGAACACTGAAGCTTTCTTT.